One and the same sample provided the 18 T cell receptor beta chains below, sequenced in a study of cytomegalovirus exposure and HLA in healthy donors. Vbeta (60) and Jbeta (13) primers were used in the PCR. Some clones are missing from TCRdb's copy, which holds only in-frame ones; the method was immunoSEQ multiplex PCR. The sample lists 200,000 to 250,000 clones; 82% were seen once. Sequenced: PBMCs. The origin of the receptors is a woman between 40 and 55 years old in good health and CMV-seropositive.

This clone came up a few times. The rearrangement joins TRBV20-1 to TRBJ2-1; D unresolved. CDR3 length equals 11 residues. Germline V gene lookup returns CDR1 DFQATT and CDR2 SNEGSKA (reference sequence). V was pared by 3 bases and J by 3 bases, with 3 bases between. This chain's CDR3 is CSASGYNEQFF. The CDR3 nucleotides are TGCAGTGCTAGCGGCTACAATGAGCAGTTCTTC.

The chain uses TRBV5-4 and TRBJ1-1; TRBD1 agrees at 7 bases. Germline CDR1 reads SGHNT; CDR2 reads YYREEE (reference sequence). Germline trimming cut 5 bases from V and 3 bases from J; bases unmatched to any gene: 7. This CDR3 comprises 14 residues. CDR3 DNA: TGTGCCAGCAGTTTCGCCGGGACAGACACTGAAGCTTTCTTT. Protein: CASSFAGTDTEAFF.

The gene calls are TRBV9 and TRBJ2-5; 10 nucleotides agree with TRBD1. Trimming cost V 3 bases and J 3 bases; bases outside gene matches: 2. This CDR3 is 14 amino acids long. Germline V gene lookup returns CDR1 SGDLS and CDR2 YYNGEE. This chain's CDR3 is CASSGGQGEETQYF. The CDR3 DNA reads TGTGCCAGCAGCGGAGGACAGGGGGAAGAGACCCAGTACTTC.

The table lists this clone with a few counts. The chain couples TRBV7-2 to TRBJ2-3, with 11 bases identical to TRBD2. Unmatched junction bases numbered 7, after V lost 5 bases and J lost 0 bases. Germline-derived CDR1 and CDR2 are SGHTA and FQGNSA. The CDR3 has 17 amino acids. CDR3 nucleotides: TGTGCCAGCAGCCCGCGGACTAGCGGGTTTAGCACAGATACGCAGTATTTT. Translating it yields CASSPRTSGFSTDTQYF.

This clone was observed a handful of times. The rearrangement links TRBV5-1 to TRBJ1-1; 7 positions match TRBD1. Germline V gene sequence: CDR1 SGHRS, CDR2 YFSETQ. The CDR3 is 14 amino acids. Trimming at V came to 4 bases and at J to 5 bases, leaving 8 bases not matched to a gene. The CDR3: CASSREGAPTEAFF. The CDR3 region has the DNA TGCGCCAGCAGCCGGGAGGGGGCGCCGACTGAAGCTTTCTTT.

The J gene is TRBJ2-1, the V gene TRBV6-4, with a tentative D call TRBD2 (6 bases). The CDR3 is made up of 16 amino acids. V was pared by 0 bases and J by 7 bases, with 16 bases between. Germline V gene lookup returns CDR1 MRHNA and CDR2 SNTAGT. In nucleotides, the CDR3 is TGTGCCAGCAGTGACTCGAAGGTACTAGCTCGGAATGAGCAGTTCTTC. Its translation is CASSDSKVLARNEQFF.

This chain uses TRBV7-9 with TRBJ1-2; D is unclear. V was shortened by 0 bases and J by 0 bases, with 8 bases between the two germline ends. Germline values: CDR1 SEHNR, CDR2 FQNEAQ (reference sequence). CDR3 length: 15 amino acids. This CDR3 reads CASSLATQTNYGYTF. The CDR3, as DNA: TGTGCCAGCAGCTTAGCAACACAGACTAACTATGGCTACACCTTC. The full variable domain, rest sourced from reference TRBV7-9 and TRBJ1-2, is DTGVSQNPRHKITKRGQNVTFRCDPISEHNRLYWYRQTLGQGPEFLTYFQNEAQLEKSRLLSDRFSAERPKGSFSTLEIQRTEQGDSAMYLCASSLATQTNYGYTFGSGTRLTVV.

The chain joins TRBV11-2 to TRBJ2-6; weak D call: TRBD2 (5 bases). V lost 3 bases and J 2 bases, leaving 11 bases between the germline ends. Germline V gives CDR1 SGHAT, CDR2 FQNNGV. The CDR3 runs 16 residues. CDR3 in DNA: TGTGCCAGCAGCTTTGGACTGAATACTGGGGCCAACGTCCTGACTTTC. This gives the protein CASSFGLNTGANVLTF. Full variable domain (outside the CDR3, taken from reference TRBV11-2 and TRBJ2-6): EAGVAQSPRYKIIEKRQSVAFWCNPISGHATLYWYQQILGQGPKLLIQFQNNGVVDDSQLPKDRFSAERLKGVDSTLKIQPAKLEDSAVYLCASSFGLNTGANVLTFGAGSRLTVL.

This rearrangement joins TRBV29-1 to TRBJ1-2, with D tentatively TRBD1 (6 bases). The CDR3 has 15 amino acids. CDR1 and CDR2 from the germline V gene are SQVTM and ANQGSEA. Between the trimmed V and J ends, which lost 4 bases and 4 bases, there was a span of 19 bases. The CDR3 DNA reads TGCAGCGTTGCAAACCGGACAGTCTGGGGCTATGGCTACACCTTC. Its protein product is CSVANRTVWGYGYTF.

The chain couples TRBV14 to TRBJ2-4, with 8 bases identical to TRBD1. Trimming cost V 2 bases and J 8 bases; bases outside gene matches: 5. The CDR3 has 14 amino acids. The germline V gene encodes CDR1 SGHDN and CDR2 FVKESK. Here the CDR3 DNA reads TGTGCCAGCAGCCAACTGGACAGGGCACACATTCAGTACTTC. This codes for CASSQLDRAHIQYF.

This clone was seen a single time. The chain couples TRBV5-4 to TRBJ1-2; 11 nucleotides line up with TRBD1. V gave up 0 bases and J gave up 2 bases; unmatched junction bases: 0. CDR3 size: 15 residues. CDR1 and CDR2 from the germline V gene are SGHNT and YYREEE (reference sequence). CDR3 sequence (DNA): TGTGCCAGCAGCTTGGGGGACAGGGGGAACTATGGCTACACCTTC. Amino acids: CASSLGDRGNYGYTF.

V and J are TRBV7-2 and TRBJ1-2; weak D call: TRBD1 (5 bases). The length of the CDR3 is 14 residues. CDR1 SGHTA and CDR2 FQGNSA come from the germline V gene. V gave up 1 base and J gave up 8 bases, with 14 bases separating them. The CDR3 DNA reads as TGTGCCAGCAGCTTAGGGGGGACGGCGGGAGGCTACACCTTC. It yields the protein CASSLGGTAGGYTF.

The rearrangement uses TRBV4-1 and TRBJ2-7; possible D gene TRBD1, 6 bases. Germline V lookup: CDR1 MGHRA, CDR2 YSYEKL. The CDR3 has 16 residues. V was trimmed by 1 base and J by 7 bases, leaving 20 bases between them. The CDR3 coding sequence is TGCGCCAGCAGCCAAGTCCCCGGACAGTCGCCCGCTGAGCAGTACTTC. Its translation: CASSQVPGQSPAEQYF.

The rearrangement uses TRBV9 and TRBJ2-5; TRBD1 matches at 9 bases. Germline V lookup: CDR1 SGDLS, CDR2 YYNGEE. This CDR3 has 15 residues. With V trimmed by 4 bases and J by 5 bases, 9 bases remained unmatched. CDR3 nucleotide sequence: TGTGCCAGCAGCAGCCACAGGGGACAGGGTGAGACCCAGTACTTC. Protein: CASSSHRGQGETQYF.

The chain is built from TRBV19 and TRBJ2-3, with a weak D call TRBD2 (5 bases). Trimming took 5 bases from V and 4 from J, leaving 19 bases between them. Per germline, CDR1 LNHDA and CDR2 SQIVND (reference sequence). The CDR3 totals 16 residues. The CDR3 sequence is CASSSLAGIKSDTQYF. In DNA, the CDR3 is TGTGCCAGTAGTTCTCTAGCAGGAATTAAGTCAGATACGCAGTATTTT.

The genes are TRBV30 and TRBJ1-5; perhaps TRBD1 as D (5 bases). The CDR3 runs to 13 residues. Per the germline V gene, CDR1 is GTSNPN and CDR2 is SVGIG (reference sequence). V lost 0 bases to trimming and J lost 7 bases, with 10 bases between them. The CDR3 loop is CAWSVQDGQPQHF. In DNA form, the CDR3 reads TGTGCCTGGAGTGTACAGGATGGACAGCCCCAGCATTTT. The full variable domain, completed using reference TRBV30 and TRBJ1-5, is SQTIHQWPATLVQPVGSPLSLECTVEGTSNPNLYWYRQAAGRGLQLLFYSVGIGQISSEVPQNLSASRPQDRQFILSSKKLLLSDSGFYLCAWSVQDGQPQHFGDGTRLSIL.

This clone turned up a few times. The V call is TRBV7-8, the J call TRBJ1-4, with no clear D. V lost 2 bases to trimming and J lost 0 bases, with 10 bases between them. Germline V gene sequence: CDR1 SGHVS, CDR2 FQNEAQ. The CDR3 is 16 residues long. CDR3 sequence (DNA): TGTGCCAGCAGCTTAAAGAGGACTGCAACTAATGAAAAACTGTTTTTT. This encodes CASSLKRTATNEKLFF.

This clone occurred once. The chain combines TRBV5-6 with TRBJ2-1; D is possibly TRBD2 (5 bases). Germline loops: CDR1 SGHDT, CDR2 YYEEEE. This CDR3 spans 16 amino acids. Trimming removed 1 base from V and 8 bases from J, with 19 bases in between. Here the CDR3 reads CASSLIVLATVHEQFF. Here the CDR3 DNA reads TGTGCCAGCAGCTTGATTGTCCTAGCCACCGTCCATGAGCAGTTCTTC.